This is a list of T cell receptor beta chains from one sample in a study of T cell responses to AZD1222 COVID-19 vaccine. The method was immunoSEQ multiplex PCR; TCRdb's version includes in-frame clones alone and lacks a portion of them. The sample contains roughly 100,000 clones, 90% to 95% of which appear only once. The sequencing used peripheral blood, collected on day 0 of AZD1222 vaccination. The receptors originated from an adult in good health. Both conserved end residues are part of each CDR3. D genes are given only for firm matches. A clone size is listed for some rows: how often the clone was seen (once, few, many), or a class if it is expanded.

>-|TRBD1|TRBJ1-6|14|TRBV30
TGTGCCTGGAGTGTAGGTGGGACAGCTTCACCCCTCCACTTT
CAWSVGGTASPLHF
>-|-|TRBJ2-5|16|TRBV11-1
TGTGCCAGCAGCTCCCTTTTAGCGGATGACGGAGAGACCCAGTACTTC
CASSSLLADDGETQYF
>-|TRBD1|TRBJ2-1|14|TRBV18
TGTGCCAGCTCACCGGGACAGCCTTTGGATGAGCAGTTCTTC
CASSPGQPLDEQFF
>-|-|TRBJ1-1|15|TRBV28
TGTGCCAGCAGACGAGGACAGTTTATGAACACTGAAGCTTTCTTT
CASRRGQFMNTEAFF
>-|TRBD1|TRBJ1-3|15|TRBV28
TGTGCCAGCAGTACGCCCGACAGGGCTGGAAACACCATATATTTT
CASSTPDRAGNTIYF
>-|-|TRBJ2-7|13|TRBV2
TGTGCCAGCAGTGTTCGGCAGTTGTACGAGCAGTACTTC
CASSVRQLYEQYF
>-|-|TRBJ2-7|13|TRBV5-1
TGCGCCAGCAGCTTGCCGACAGCCTACGAGCAGTACTTC
CASSLPTAYEQYF
>-|-|TRBJ1-6|14|TRBV5-5
TGTGCCAGCAGACCCGTCCATTTCGATTCACCCCTCCACTTT
CASRPVHFDSPLHF
>-|TRBD2|TRBJ2-1|15|TRBV7-6
TGTGCCAGCAGCAGAGGACTAGCGGGAGGAAATGAGCAGTTCTTC
CASSRGLAGGNEQFF
>-|-|TRBJ1-1|13|TRBV2
TGTGCCAGCAGTGGCGAATGGAGCACTGAAGCTTTCTTT
CASSGEWSTEAFF
>-|TRBD2|TRBJ2-7|13|TRBV18
TGTGCCTCCGAATTAGCGGGAACCTACGAGCAGTACTTC
CASELAGTYEQYF
>-|-|TRBJ2-7|15|TRBV3-1/TRBV3-2
TGTGCCAGCAGCCAAGAAAGGCTAAGCTCCTACGAGCAGTACTTC
CASSQERLSSYEQYF
>-|-|TRBJ2-1|13|TRBV5-4
TGTGCCAGCAGCCCGCGGACACACAATGAGCAGTTCTTC
CASSPRTHNEQFF
>-|TRBD2|TRBJ2-1|18|TRBV13
TGTGCCAGCAGCTTAGAGGCTAGCGGGATATTTCAGGGCAATGAGCAGTTCTTC
CASSLEASGIFQGNEQFF
>-|-|TRBJ1-2|12|TRBV7-2
TGTGCCAGCAGCTTTAGGGGGTCCAGCTACACCTTC
CASSFRGSSYTF
>-|-|TRBJ1-5|15|TRBV27
TGTGCCAGCAGTTTATACCCTCTGGGACGGCAGCCCCAGCATTTT
CASSLYPLGRQPQHF
>-|TRBD2|TRBJ2-1|14|TRBV5-1
TGCGCCAGCAGCCGGACTAGCGGGAGCAATGAGCAGTTCTTC
CASSRTSGSNEQFF
>-|TRBD2|TRBJ2-5|15|TRBV6-2/TRBV6-3
TGTGCCAGCAGTTACGGGACTAGCGGAGAAGAGACCCAGTACTTC
CASSYGTSGEETQYF
>-|TRBD2|TRBJ2-1|13|TRBV7-2
TGTGCCAGCAGCTCCCATCAGCGGGGTGAGCAGTTCTTC
CASSSHQRGEQFF
>-|-|TRBJ2-7|14|TRBV6-2/TRBV6-3
TGTGCCAGCAGCCCGCAGGGATCGATCTACGAGCAGTACTTC
CASSPQGSIYEQYF
>-|-|TRBJ1-1|15|TRBV18
TGTGCCAGCTCACCACAGGTGGGTGAGAACACTGAAGCTTTCTTT
CASSPQVGENTEAFF
>few|-|TRBJ2-1|13|TRBV7-2
TGTGCCAGCAGCCCCAACCTCTACAATGAGCAGTTCTTC
CASSPNLYNEQFF
>-|-|TRBJ1-2|16|TRBV19
TGTGCCAGTAGTTCCTATTACCCAGGGAGCACCTATGGCTACACCTTC
CASSSYYPGSTYGYTF
>-|TRBD2|TRBJ2-3|14|TRBV18
TGTGCCAGCTCACTGGGGACTAACACAGATACGCAGTATTTT
CASSLGTNTDTQYF
>-|TRBD1|TRBJ2-7|15|TRBV18
TGTGCCAGCTCCCGGCCGGGACAGGGGGCCTACGAGCAGTACTTC
CASSRPGQGAYEQYF
>-|-|TRBJ1-3|9|TRBV21-1
TGTGCCAGCAGGGACACCATATATTTT
CASRDTIYF
>-|-|TRBJ1-2|14|TRBV3-1/TRBV3-2
TGTGCCAGCAGCCAAGAGACAGCCGGGGGCGGCTACACCTTC
CASSQETAGGGYTF
>once|-|TRBJ2-7|13|TRBV6-6
TGTGCCAGCAGTTACAGTTGGCCCGGCGAGCAGTACTTC
CASSYSWPGEQYF
>-|TRBD2|TRBJ2-7|15|TRBV7-6
TGTGCCAGCAGCCGTCCGGCGGGAGGGGTCAACGAGCAGTACTTC
CASSRPAGGVNEQYF
>-|-|TRBJ2-3|13|TRBV5-8
TGTGCCAGCAACTCAGGGGGGGCAGATACGCAGTATTTT
CASNSGGADTQYF
>-|-|TRBJ1-2|12|TRBV6-1
TGTGCCAGCAGTGAAGAGTTAGGAGGGTACACCTTC
CASSEELGGYTF
>few|-|TRBJ2-7|18|TRBV2
TGTGCCAGCAGTGACGGGGCCCCTCCTTATAAGAGCTCCTACGAGCAGTACTTC
CASSDGAPPYKSSYEQYF
>-|TRBD2|TRBJ2-1|15|TRBV6-2/TRBV6-3
TGTGCCAGCAGTCAGCAACTAGCGGGAGGGTGGGAGCAGTTCTTC
CASSQQLAGGWEQFF
>-|-|TRBJ1-6|13|TRBV5-1
TGCGCCAGCACCGCGGGATGGGATTCACCCCTCCACTTT
CASTAGWDSPLHF
>few|-|TRBJ2-1|11|TRBV7-9
TGTGCCAGCAGCCAAGGGGGTGGGCAGTTCTTC
CASSQGGGQFF
>-|-|TRBJ1-2|11|TRBV24-1
TGTGCCACCAGTGGTATCTATGGCTACACCTTC
CATSGIYGYTF
>-|-|TRBJ2-2|14|TRBV10-3
TGTGCCATCAGTGAACCCGTCGCTGCCGGGGAGCTGTTTTTT
CAISEPVAAGELFF
>-|-|TRBJ1-4|15|TRBV19
TGTGCCAGTAGTGCCGACAGGCACCCTCTTGAAAAACTGTTTTTT
CASSADRHPLEKLFF
>-|TRBD2|TRBJ2-7|14|TRBV27
TGTGCCAGCAGTTTTAGCGGGAGAAGCTACGAGCAGTACTTC
CASSFSGRSYEQYF
>-|TRBD1|TRBJ1-3|15|TRBV3-1/TRBV3-2
TGTGCCAGCAGCCGAGTCGGGACAGGGGGGAACACCATATATTTT
CASSRVGTGGNTIYF
>-|-|TRBJ2-1|14|TRBV3-1/TRBV3-2
TGTGCCAGCAGCCAAGATAGTCTCTACAATGAGCAGTTCTTC
CASSQDSLYNEQFF
>-|TRBD1|TRBJ1-1|15|TRBV5-8
TGTGCCAGCAGCAGCGGGACAGGGGGCAGGACTGAAGCTTTCTTT
CASSSGTGGRTEAFF